These T cell receptor beta chains were read from a single sample in a study of Ad26.COV2.S vaccination and SARS-CoV-2 variants. The method was immunoSEQ multiplex PCR; TCRdb's version includes in-frame clones alone and lacks a portion of them. This sample has 350,000 to 450,000 clones, with around 93% found just once. The sample consisted of peripheral blood, taken in a trial of Ad26.COV2.S vaccine versus placebo. These receptors came from a person aged 18-60 years who received the Ad26.COV2.S COVID-19 vaccine or a placebo. Each CDR3 is given with its conserved first and last residue. Fields, in order: V gene, clone size, D gene, J gene, CDR3 protein, CDR3 DNA. D genes are given only for firm matches. Clone size is given for some rows only: seen once, a few or many times, or a class if the clone is expanded.

V gene: TRBV5-6; clone size: .; D gene: .; J gene: TRBJ2-7; CDR3 protein: CASSFINPYEQYF; CDR3 DNA: TGTGCCAGCAGCTTTATAAACCCCTACGAGCAGTACTTC
V gene: TRBV5-8; clone size: .; D gene: .; J gene: TRBJ2-1; CDR3 protein: CASRQGNEQFF; CDR3 DNA: TGTGCCAGCAGGCAGGGAAATGAGCAGTTCTTC
V gene: TRBV3-1/TRBV3-2; clone size: .; D gene: .; J gene: TRBJ2-7; CDR3 protein: CASSQGRQESRQYF; CDR3 DNA: TGTGCCAGCAGCCAAGGAAGGCAAGAATCTCGACAGTACTTC
V gene: TRBV7-2; clone size: few; D gene: .; J gene: TRBJ2-1; CDR3 protein: CASSSSGAEQFF; CDR3 DNA: TGTGCCAGCAGCTCCTCAGGGGCTGAGCAGTTCTTC
V gene: TRBV11-3; clone size: .; D gene: TRBD2; J gene: TRBJ2-5; CDR3 protein: CASSPGVAGGQETQYF; CDR3 DNA: TGTGCCAGCAGCCCGGGGGTAGCGGGGGGCCAAGAGACCCAGTACTTC
V gene: TRBV24-1; clone size: .; D gene: .; J gene: TRBJ2-5; CDR3 protein: CATSKGAGQETQYF; CDR3 DNA: TGTGCCACCAGTAAAGGGGCCGGCCAAGAGACCCAGTACTTC
V gene: TRBV29-1; clone size: .; D gene: .; J gene: TRBJ1-1; CDR3 protein: CSVHPGGNEAFF; CDR3 DNA: TGCAGCGTTCACCCCGGGGGGAACGAAGCTTTCTTT
V gene: TRBV10-2; clone size: .; D gene: .; J gene: TRBJ2-7; CDR3 protein: CASSESYEQYF; CDR3 DNA: TGCGCCAGCAGTGAGTCCTACGAGCAGTACTTC
V gene: TRBV6-1; clone size: .; D gene: .; J gene: TRBJ2-7; CDR3 protein: CASSGTGLGFGYEQYF; CDR3 DNA: TGTGCCAGCAGTGGCACAGGGTTGGGGTTCGGATACGAGCAGTACTTC
V gene: TRBV7-2; clone size: .; D gene: TRBD2; J gene: TRBJ2-7; CDR3 protein: CASSFVSTSVSYEQYF; CDR3 DNA: TGTGCCAGCAGCTTCGTATCGACTAGCGTCTCCTACGAGCAGTACTTC
V gene: TRBV19; clone size: .; D gene: TRBD1; J gene: TRBJ2-2; CDR3 protein: CASILSGTGINTGELFF; CDR3 DNA: TGTGCCAGTATTCTCAGCGGGACAGGGATAAACACCGGGGAGCTGTTTTTT
V gene: TRBV4-3; clone size: .; D gene: .; J gene: TRBJ2-1; CDR3 protein: CASSPEGSLTYNEQFF; CDR3 DNA: TGCGCCAGCAGCCCGGAGGGGTCGCTAACCTACAATGAGCAGTTCTTC
V gene: TRBV28; clone size: .; D gene: .; J gene: TRBJ2-7; CDR3 protein: CASRPMRDYEQYF; CDR3 DNA: TGTGCCAGCAGACCTATGAGGGACTACGAGCAGTACTTC
V gene: TRBV28; clone size: .; D gene: .; J gene: TRBJ1-3; CDR3 protein: CASSLPGAGKYF; CDR3 DNA: TGTGCCAGCAGTTTACCGGGGGCGGGAAAATATTTT
V gene: TRBV19; clone size: .; D gene: TRBD1; J gene: TRBJ1-2; CDR3 protein: CASSPTGTGERNYGYTF; CDR3 DNA: TGTGCCAGTAGTCCAACAGGGACAGGGGAACGAAACTATGGCTACACCTTC
V gene: TRBV7-2; clone size: .; D gene: .; J gene: TRBJ2-5; CDR3 protein: CASSSRMLIETQYF; CDR3 DNA: TGTGCCAGCAGCTCACGAATGTTGATAGAGACCCAGTACTTC
V gene: TRBV5-4; clone size: .; D gene: TRBD1; J gene: TRBJ2-7; CDR3 protein: CASSFGGQGYEQYF; CDR3 DNA: TGTGCCAGCAGCTTTGGGGGACAGGGCTACGAGCAGTACTTC
V gene: TRBV6-5; clone size: .; D gene: .; J gene: TRBJ1-1; CDR3 protein: CASSYGGRTEAFF; CDR3 DNA: TGTGCCAGCAGTTACGGGGGTCGGACTGAAGCTTTCTTT
V gene: TRBV30; clone size: .; D gene: TRBD1; J gene: TRBJ2-6; CDR3 protein: CAWSSRTGGSTGANVLTF; CDR3 DNA: TGTGCCTGGAGTAGCCGAACAGGGGGCTCAACTGGGGCCAACGTCCTGACTTTC
V gene: TRBV19; clone size: .; D gene: .; J gene: TRBJ1-1; CDR3 protein: CASSSGTNTEAFF; CDR3 DNA: TGTGCCAGTAGTAGTGGTACGAACACTGAAGCTTTCTTT
V gene: TRBV19; clone size: .; D gene: TRBD2; J gene: TRBJ2-7; CDR3 protein: CASSLTSGSYEQYF; CDR3 DNA: TGTGCCAGTAGCCTCACTAGCGGCTCCTACGAGCAGTACTTC
V gene: TRBV9; clone size: .; D gene: TRBD1; J gene: TRBJ1-2; CDR3 protein: CASSEGGQGSYGYTF; CDR3 DNA: TGTGCCAGCAGCGAGGGGGGACAGGGAAGCTATGGCTACACCTTC
V gene: TRBV20-1; clone size: .; D gene: .; J gene: TRBJ1-1; CDR3 protein: CSARSTEAFF; CDR3 DNA: TGCAGTGCCCGAAGTACTGAAGCTTTCTTT
V gene: TRBV2; clone size: .; D gene: TRBD1; J gene: TRBJ2-7; CDR3 protein: CASQGQPYSYF; CDR3 DNA: TGTGCCAGCCAGGGACAGCCCTATTCGTACTTC
V gene: TRBV21-1; clone size: .; D gene: .; J gene: TRBJ2-7; CDR3 protein: CASSEYLGTGNYEQYF; CDR3 DNA: TGTGCCAGCAGCGAATACCTAGGGACAGGGAACTACGAGCAGTACTTC
V gene: TRBV13; clone size: .; D gene: .; J gene: TRBJ2-6; CDR3 protein: CASTGEWGAASSGANVLTF; CDR3 DNA: TGTGCCAGCACCGGCGAGTGGGGGGCCGCAAGCTCTGGGGCCAACGTCCTGACTTTC
V gene: TRBV2; clone size: once; D gene: .; J gene: TRBJ1-2; CDR3 protein: CASRISAGNYGYTF; CDR3 DNA: TGTGCCAGCAGGATATCAGCGGGGAACTATGGCTACACCTTC
V gene: TRBV24-1; clone size: .; D gene: TRBD1; J gene: TRBJ1-4; CDR3 protein: CATADRGREKLFF; CDR3 DNA: TGTGCCACCGCAGACAGGGGGAGAGAAAAACTGTTTTTT
V gene: TRBV10-1; clone size: .; D gene: .; J gene: TRBJ2-1; CDR3 protein: CASSDNYRNNEQFF; CDR3 DNA: TGCGCCAGCAGTGATAACTACAGGAACAATGAGCAGTTCTTC
V gene: TRBV5-1; clone size: once; D gene: .; J gene: TRBJ1-1; CDR3 protein: CASRSFFGGHTEAFF; CDR3 DNA: TGCGCCAGCCGTTCCTTTTTTGGGGGGCACACTGAAGCTTTCTTT
V gene: TRBV6-5; clone size: .; D gene: TRBD2; J gene: TRBJ2-1; CDR3 protein: CASSYSGGASGEQFF; CDR3 DNA: TGTGCCAGCAGTTACAGCGGGGGGGCCAGTGGTGAGCAGTTCTTC
V gene: TRBV11-3; clone size: .; D gene: TRBD2; J gene: TRBJ2-3; CDR3 protein: CASSAGGPPDTQYF; CDR3 DNA: TGTGCCAGCAGCGCGGGGGGTCCTCCAGATACGCAGTATTTT
V gene: TRBV19; clone size: .; D gene: TRBD1; J gene: TRBJ2-7; CDR3 protein: CASSIGDSLTYEQYF; CDR3 DNA: TGTGCCAGTAGTATCGGGGACAGCCTTACCTACGAGCAGTACTTC
V gene: TRBV4-1; clone size: .; D gene: .; J gene: TRBJ1-1; CDR3 protein: CASSQGEGSRMNTEAFF; CDR3 DNA: TGCGCCAGCAGCCAAGGTGAGGGCTCAAGGATGAACACTGAAGCTTTCTTT
V gene: TRBV5-8; clone size: .; D gene: .; J gene: TRBJ2-5; CDR3 protein: CASRFIQGNQETQYF; CDR3 DNA: TGTGCCAGCAGATTCATACAGGGAAACCAAGAGACCCAGTACTTC
V gene: TRBV27; clone size: .; D gene: .; J gene: TRBJ1-6; CDR3 protein: CASWSGRPPSPLHF; CDR3 DNA: TGTGCCAGCTGGTCGGGACGGCCTCCTTCACCCCTCCACTTT
V gene: TRBV30; clone size: .; D gene: .; J gene: TRBJ2-1; CDR3 protein: CAWRDSPFNEQFF; CDR3 DNA: TGTGCCTGGAGGGACAGCCCATTCAATGAGCAGTTCTTC
V gene: TRBV5-5; clone size: .; D gene: .; J gene: TRBJ2-3; CDR3 protein: CASRGNGDSTDTQYF; CDR3 DNA: TGTGCCAGCAGAGGCAACGGTGATAGCACAGATACGCAGTATTTT
V gene: TRBV5-1; clone size: .; D gene: TRBD1; J gene: TRBJ2-1; CDR3 protein: CASSTGTGNNEQFF; CDR3 DNA: TGCGCCAGCAGTACCGGGACAGGAAACAATGAGCAGTTCTTC
V gene: TRBV9; clone size: .; D gene: .; J gene: TRBJ2-7; CDR3 protein: CASSEAPGVVYEQYF; CDR3 DNA: TGTGCCAGCAGCGAGGCTCCAGGGGTCGTATACGAGCAGTACTTC
V gene: TRBV6-2/TRBV6-3; clone size: .; D gene: TRBD1; J gene: TRBJ2-7; CDR3 protein: CASSYTAGQGFTYEQYF; CDR3 DNA: TGTGCCAGCAGTTACACCGCCGGACAGGGATTTACCTACGAGCAGTACTTC
V gene: TRBV28; clone size: .; D gene: .; J gene: TRBJ2-7; CDR3 protein: CASGRGSYEQYF; CDR3 DNA: TGTGCCAGCGGGAGGGGGTCCTACGAGCAGTACTTC
V gene: TRBV5-1; clone size: .; D gene: TRBD2; J gene: TRBJ2-3; CDR3 protein: CASSLDFTSGPPAEITDTQYF; CDR3 DNA: TGCGCCAGCAGCTTGGATTTTACTAGCGGGCCACCAGCGGAGATCACAGATACGCAGTATTTT
V gene: TRBV5-5; clone size: .; D gene: .; J gene: TRBJ2-7; CDR3 protein: CASTLEANPSYEQYF; CDR3 DNA: TGTGCCAGCACCCTGGAGGCAAATCCCTCCTACGAGCAGTACTTC
V gene: TRBV4-3; clone size: .; D gene: .; J gene: TRBJ2-1; CDR3 protein: CASSQDWGFERQNHNEQFF; CDR3 DNA: TGCGCCAGCAGCCAAGATTGGGGGTTCGAGCGGCAGAACCACAATGAGCAGTTCTTC